Each of the 7 T cell receptor beta chains below was sequenced from the same sample in a study of T cells after yellow fever vaccination. TCRdb reprocessed the 5' RACE reads with MiXCR, giving one entry per CDR3 protein. This sample carries about 580,000 distinct CDR3 sequences, about a sixth of them seen once, and the ten largest clones take roughly 17%. This specimen consisted of PBMCs, obtained less than 6 days after the first yellow fever vaccination. Every receptor here comes from a man younger than 35 who received the YFV17D yellow fever vaccine.

The CDR3, as DNA: TGTGCCAGCAGCCGTTGGGGGAGGGACAATGAGCAGTTCTTC. Protein product: CASSRWGRDNEQFF. V is TRBV3-1 and J is TRBJ2-1; TRBD2 matches 7 bases. This CDR3 is built from 14 residues. Germline lookup yields CDR1 LGHDT and CDR2 YNNKEL (reference sequence). J gave up 5 bases and V 4 bases, and 5 bases lay outside the gene matches.

The chain has TRBV3-1 and TRBJ1-1; D is undetermined. The V gene's germline CDR1 is LGHDT and CDR2 YNNKEL (reference sequence). V lost 4 bases and J lost 1, with 13 bases in between. The CDR3 covers 15 residues. For the CDR3, the DNA is TGTGCCAGCAGCCGGTACCAAAGAGAGAACACTGAAGCTTTCTTT. Translating gives CASSRYQRENTEAFF.

This clonotype was detected only a few times. The gene calls are TRBV28 and TRBJ1-3; perhaps TRBD1 as D (6 bases). Germline V gives CDR1 MDHEN, CDR2 SYDVKM. The CDR3 runs 12 residues. The V and J ends lost 5 bases and 13 bases respectively, with 15 bases between them. This CDR3 reads CASSVTGRSIYF. CDR3 coding DNA: TGTGCCAGCAGTGTGACAGGCAGATCGATATATTTT.

The CDR3 is CSASIGEGKLFF. CDR3 bases: TGCAGTGCTAGCATCGGGGAGGGAAAACTGTTTTTT. The V and J genes are TRBV20-1 and TRBJ1-4; D is unclear. The CDR3 is made up of 12 amino acids. From germline, CDR1 is DFQATT and CDR2 SNEGSKA (reference sequence). With 3 bases removed from V and 10 bases from J, the gap between germline ends came to 12 bases.

In this sample, this clonotype turned up a few times. This chain uses TRBV10-3 with TRBJ1-2; D gene ambiguous. The V gene lost 0 bases and the J gene lost 3 bases, with 11 bases spanning the gap. The CDR3 runs 15 residues. In germline, CDR1 is ENHRY, CDR2 SYGVKD. The CDR3 reads CAISESIGTHYGYTF. CDR3 DNA: TGTGCCATCAGTGAGTCGATAGGAACCCACTATGGCTACACCTTC.

The chain links TRBV27 to TRBJ2-5; D ambiguous. The V end lost 0 bases, the J end lost 4 bases, and 12 bases lay between the germline ends. In germline, CDR1 is MNHEY, CDR2 SMNVEV (reference sequence). This CDR3 is 15 amino acids long. CDR3 in amino acids: CASSLSLVPPETQYF. CDR3 bases: TGTGCCAGCAGTTTATCGCTGGTTCCCCCAGAGACCCAGTACTTC.

The chain carries TRBV28 and TRBJ2-6; D uncertain. The germline CDR1 and CDR2 sequences are MDHEN and SYDVKM. Between the trimmed V and J ends, which lost 2 bases and 0 bases, there was a span of 14 bases. The CDR3 covers 18 residues. CDR3 nucleotide sequence: TGTGCCAGCAGTTTACTGAGTTTAGTGAGCTCTGGGGCCAACGTCCTGACTTTC. Encoded protein: CASSLLSLVSSGANVLTF. The entire variable domain, with the rest obtained from reference TRBV28 and TRBJ2-6, is as follows: DVKVTQSSRYLVKRTGEKVFLECVQDMDHENMFWYRQDPGLGLRLIYFSYDVKMKEKGDIPEGYSVSREKKERFSLILESASTNQTSMYLCASSLLSLVSSGANVLTFGAGSRLTVL.